This T cell receptor (beta chain) was retrieved from a study of blood T cell repertoires in COVID-19. Produced via immunoSEQ multiplex PCR; TCRdb's table is partial and in-frame only. This sample yields 210,000 or so clones, of which approximately 85% are seen a single time; around 5.5% belongs to the top ten. The Seattle site enrolled patients during active infection and followed them longitudinally. The CDR3 covers 14 residues. Trimming removed 0 bases from V and 4 bases from J, with 10 bases in between. Germline V gene data show CDR1 as SGHDT and CDR2 as YYEEEE. The sequence was collected from a man in his forties or fifties with COVID-19, enrolled during active disease. V gene TRBV5-6 combines with J gene TRBJ1-1; no definite D call. The sequenced sample was peripheral blood. As DNA, the CDR3 is TGTGCCAGCAGCTTGGATTCCCGGGGCACTGAAGCTTTCTTT. Translated, it gives CASSLDSRGTEAFF.